This T cell receptor beta chain is drawn from a study of control samples from healthy donors and cancer patients. Method: immunoSEQ multiplex PCR; TCRdb's copy keeps in-frame clones and lacks some. The sample has 130,000 or so clones, around 86% seen once. Trimming took 1 base from V and 5 from J; bases not matched to a gene: 5. The germline gives CDR1 SEHNR, CDR2 FQNEAQ (reference sequence). This CDR3 spans 15 amino acids. This clonotype was sampled from a middle-aged man in good health. This chain uses TRBV7-9 with TRBJ2-1; 7 nucleotides align to TRBD1. Specimen: blood. CDR3 in DNA: TGTGCCAGCAGCTTAGTTAGGACAGGAAACAATGAGCAGTTCTTC. Amino acids: CASSLVRTGNNEQFF.